This is a list of T cell receptor beta chains from one sample in a study of blood T cell repertoires in COVID-19. Here immunoSEQ multiplex PCR was the method, and the copy in TCRdb shows in-frame clones only, minus some. This table has over 30,000 clones, approximately 71% appearing once. The sample taken for sequencing was peripheral blood. Every receptor here comes from a man of 80 years or more with active or convalescent COVID-19. Both conserved end residues are part of each CDR3. The order of the fields is J gene, V gene, D gene, clone size, CDR3 DNA, CDR3 protein. The D gene is left open where the match is weak. A clone size is listed for some rows: how often the clone was seen (once, few, many), or a class if it is expanded.

>TRBJ2-3|TRBV2|TRBD1|.
TGTGCCAGCAGTGGACAGGGCGCAGATACGCAGTATTTT
CASSGQGADTQYF
>TRBJ2-1|TRBV18|TRBD1|.
TGTGCCAGCTCACCACAAGACAGGGCATCTGAGCAGTTCTTC
CASSPQDRASEQFF
>TRBJ2-2|TRBV28|TRBD1|.
TGTGCCAGCAGTTTAACGGGACAGGGGGCCACCGGGGAGCTGTTTTTT
CASSLTGQGATGELFF
>TRBJ1-2|TRBV19|.|few
TGTGCCAGTACCCCGGACGGGCAGGGTATCAGAAGCGGGAGAGGCTACACCTTC
CASTPDGQGIRSGRGYTF
>TRBJ1-5|TRBV20-1|.|.
TGCAGTGCTAGTGCCGGGGGTGGCAATCAGCCCCAGCATTTT
CSASAGGGNQPQHF
>TRBJ2-7|TRBV2|.|.
TGTGCCAGCAGTTCTCAGGATTCCTACGAGCAGTACTTC
CASSSQDSYEQYF
>TRBJ1-4|TRBV7-9|.|.
TGTGCCAGCATCGCGGGGGTCGGGGAAAAACTGTTTTTT
CASIAGVGEKLFF
>TRBJ2-3|TRBV6-1|TRBD2|.
TGTGCCAGCAGTGAAGCGCCAGCGGGAGGGCATTCAGATACGCAGTATTTT
CASSEAPAGGHSDTQYF
>TRBJ2-7|TRBV10-2|.|.
TGCGCCAGCAGTGTGGCGGGTCTATACGAGCAGTACTTC
CASSVAGLYEQYF
>TRBJ2-1|TRBV5-5|TRBD2|few
TGTGCCAGCAGCCCAGAGACTAGCGGACTATACAATGAGCAGTTCTTC
CASSPETSGLYNEQFF
>TRBJ2-2|TRBV10-1|.|.
TGCGCCAGCACCAGGGAACTGAACACCGGGGAGCTGTTTTTT
CASTRELNTGELFF
>TRBJ2-7|TRBV6-5|.|.
TGTGCCAGCAGGAGGGACTTCTACCCTACCTACGAGCAGTACTTC
CASRRDFYPTYEQYF
>TRBJ2-6|TRBV6-2/TRBV6-3|.|.
TGTGCCAGCAGTTCTCTTGGGGCCAACGTCCTGACTTTC
CASSSLGANVLTF
>TRBJ2-4|TRBV2|.|.
TGTGCCAGCCAGCCTCAGGGAGCCAAAAACATTCAGTACTTC
CASQPQGAKNIQYF
>TRBJ1-2|TRBV10-2|TRBD1|.
TGCGCCAGCTGGGACAGCTATGGCTACACCTTC
CASWDSYGYTF
>TRBJ2-3|TRBV6-2/TRBV6-3|TRBD2|once
TGTGCCAGCAGCCAGGGACTAGCGGGAGGAGGGGTCACAGATACGCAGTATTTT
CASSQGLAGGGVTDTQYF
>TRBJ2-7|TRBV6-5|TRBD1|once
TGTGCCAGCAGTTCAGGGGACAGGGTGAGGGACGAGCAGTACTTC
CASSSGDRVRDEQYF
>TRBJ2-3|TRBV30|.|.
TGTGCCTGGTCCCATCCCAGCGGAACAGATACGCAGTATTTT
CAWSHPSGTDTQYF
>TRBJ1-2|TRBV28|.|.
TGTGCCAGCAGCACCCAGGACAGAGATGGCTACACCTTC
CASSTQDRDGYTF
>TRBJ2-7|TRBV7-2|TRBD1|.
TGTGCCAGCAGCTCCCCGGACAGGGGGCTATACGAGCAGTACTTC
CASSSPDRGLYEQYF
>TRBJ2-1|TRBV6-5|TRBD2|.
TGTGCCACCAAAACTAGCGGTTGGGGCAATGAGCAGTTCTTC
CATKTSGWGNEQFF
>TRBJ2-3|TRBV11-3|TRBD1|.
TGTGCCAGCAGCCTCCCTAAGACAGGGCGTAGCACAGATACGCAGTATTTT
CASSLPKTGRSTDTQYF
>TRBJ2-3|TRBV27|.|.
TGTGCCAGCAGTTTAGAGAGGTTCGCGTTTACAGATACGCAGTATTTT
CASSLERFAFTDTQYF
>TRBJ2-1|TRBV5-1|.|.
TGCGCCAGCAGCTTGGGGGGCTTAGGCAATGAGCAGTTCTTC
CASSLGGLGNEQFF
>TRBJ2-6|TRBV6-1|.|few
TGTGCCAGCAGTGCCTCGTCACCGGGACTCTATGTATCTGGGGCCAACGTCCTGACTTTC
CASSASSPGLYVSGANVLTF
>TRBJ2-7|TRBV25-1|TRBD1|.
TGTGCCAGCAGTGAATTGTCGGTGTGGGGGACAGGGACTTACGAGCAGTACTTC
CASSELSVWGTGTYEQYF
>TRBJ2-7|TRBV6-5|TRBD2|.
TGTGCCAGCAGTTACTTGCTAGCGGGAGTCTACGAGCAGTACTTC
CASSYLLAGVYEQYF
>TRBJ2-7|TRBV7-2|TRBD2|.
TGTGCCAGCAGCTTACTAGCGGGAACCCATGGCTACGAGCAGTACTTC
CASSLLAGTHGYEQYF
>TRBJ2-7|TRBV7-8|.|.
TGTGCCAGCAGCTTAGAACTAGATCGCCACGAGCAGTACTTC
CASSLELDRHEQYF
>TRBJ2-3|TRBV9|TRBD2|.
TGTGCCAGCAGCGAACTAGCGGGAGACTATACAGATACGCAGTATTTT
CASSELAGDYTDTQYF
>TRBJ2-7|TRBV6-5|TRBD2|.
TGTGCCAGCAGTTACGTGGCGGGAGCGGCCTACGAGCAGTACTTC
CASSYVAGAAYEQYF
>TRBJ1-2|TRBV2|.|.
TGTGCCAGCAATCTCCGGGACACAACAAATGGCTACACCTTC
CASNLRDTTNGYTF
>TRBJ1-2|TRBV27|.|.
TGTGCCAGCAGTCTAAATGGGCAGGGTAACGGCTACACCTTC
CASSLNGQGNGYTF
>TRBJ1-5|TRBV6-5|.|.
TGTGCCAGCAGTAATTCCGGGGAAGGGGGTCAGCCCCAGCATTTT
CASSNSGEGGQPQHF
>TRBJ1-1|TRBV3-1/TRBV3-2|.|.
TGTGCCAGCAGCCTAAACAGGGCCCCTGAAGCTTTCTTT
CASSLNRAPEAFF
>TRBJ2-1|TRBV30|.|.
TGTGCCTGGAGTGACAGGGTTTTGCAGTTCTTC
CAWSDRVLQFF
>TRBJ1-1|TRBV7-3|TRBD1|.
TGTGCCAGCAGCACCCGACAGGGGGCCTACACTGAAGCTTTCTTT
CASSTRQGAYTEAFF
>TRBJ1-1|TRBV7-8|.|.
TGTGCCAGCAGCTTAGTTAAGGGGACTGAAGCTTTCTTT
CASSLVKGTEAFF
>TRBJ2-5|TRBV7-9|TRBD2|.
TGTGCCAGCAGCTTTATTAGTGGGGGGGAAGAGACCCAGTACTTC
CASSFISGGEETQYF
>TRBJ2-1|TRBV7-8|TRBD2|.
TGTGCCAGCAGCTTAGTGGCGGGAGTAGGTGAGCAGTTCTTC
CASSLVAGVGEQFF
>TRBJ1-5|TRBV4-1|.|.
TGCGCCAGCAGCCAAGACAGAAATAGCAATCAGCCCCAGCATTTT
CASSQDRNSNQPQHF
>TRBJ2-3|TRBV24-1|TRBD2|.
TGTGCCACCAGTGACCCGGGACTAGCGGGGACAGATACGCAGTATTTT
CATSDPGLAGTDTQYF
>TRBJ1-6|TRBV6-5|TRBD1|.
TGTGCCAGCAACAGGGGGGACGGTTCACCCCTCCACTTT
CASNRGDGSPLHF
>TRBJ2-3|TRBV5-6|TRBD2|.
TGTGCCAGCAGCTTGGGACTAGCGGGAGTAGGAGATACGCAGTATTTT
CASSLGLAGVGDTQYF
>TRBJ1-2|TRBV19|.|.
TGTGCCAGTAGTGGGGCCCTGGGTAACTATGGCTACACCTTC
CASSGALGNYGYTF
>TRBJ2-5|TRBV5-1|TRBD2|.
TGCGCCAGCAGTTCTCTAGCGGGCGGAATCCAAGAGACCCAGTACTTC
CASSSLAGGIQETQYF
>TRBJ2-4|TRBV4-3|.|.
TGCGCCAGCAGCCAAGAGGTAGCCCGGTCCAAAAACATTCAGTACTTC
CASSQEVARSKNIQYF
>TRBJ1-2|TRBV28|.|few
TGTGCCAGCAGTCCGACAGTTCGTGGCTACACCTTC
CASSPTVRGYTF
>TRBJ2-1|TRBV7-2|.|.
TGTGCCAGCAGCTTATATAGGGGCAAAGGATCCTACAATGAGCAGTTCTTC
CASSLYRGKGSYNEQFF
>TRBJ1-5|TRBV6-5|TRBD1|.
TGTGCCAGCAAGTCACAGGGGGATCAGCCCCAGCATTTT
CASKSQGDQPQHF
>TRBJ2-2|TRBV11-3|TRBD1|once
TGTGCCAGCACTATCGGACAGGGGAATCGGGCCGGGGAGCTGTTTTTT
CASTIGQGNRAGELFF